This note documents a single TCR beta chain sequence. The sample originates from a study of memory CD4+ T cells and cytomegalovirus serostatus. Single viable CD3+CD4+CD8-CD45RO+ cells were sorted as the memory CD4+ T cells. V lost 6 bases and J lost 6, with 12 bases in between. Per the germline V gene, CDR1 is MNHEY and CDR2 is SMNVEV (reference sequence). The CDR3 consists of 14 residues. Sequencing was performed with immunoSEQ multiplex PCR; in TCRdb, only in-frame clones are kept and a portion is missing. Seen here are around 63,000 clones, around 80% observed once, and the top ten hold around 0.51%.

The receptor's source is an adult in good health and CMV-seronegative. Some clones in this sample may be carry-over from other donors' samples. The sample comprised memory CD4+ T cells from blood. V usage is TRBV27 and J usage is TRBJ1-6, with unresolved D. The CDR3 spells CASSPLLFNSPLHF. The CDR3 DNA is TGTGCCAGCAGCCCCCTTCTTTTTAATTCACCCCTCCACTTT.